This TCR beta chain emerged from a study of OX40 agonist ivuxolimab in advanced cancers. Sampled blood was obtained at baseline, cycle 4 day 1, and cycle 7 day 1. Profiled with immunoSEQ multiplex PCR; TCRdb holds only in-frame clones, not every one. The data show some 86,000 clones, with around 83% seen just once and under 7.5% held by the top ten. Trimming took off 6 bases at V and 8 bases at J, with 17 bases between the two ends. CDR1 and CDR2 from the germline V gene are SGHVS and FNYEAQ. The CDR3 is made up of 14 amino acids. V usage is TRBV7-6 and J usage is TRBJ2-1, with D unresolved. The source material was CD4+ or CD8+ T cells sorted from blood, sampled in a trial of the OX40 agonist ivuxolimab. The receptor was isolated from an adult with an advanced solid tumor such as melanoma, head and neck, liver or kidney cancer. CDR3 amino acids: CASSRLLSVDEQFF. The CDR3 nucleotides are TGTGCCAGCAGTCGCCTCCTTTCCGTGGATGAGCAGTTCTTC.